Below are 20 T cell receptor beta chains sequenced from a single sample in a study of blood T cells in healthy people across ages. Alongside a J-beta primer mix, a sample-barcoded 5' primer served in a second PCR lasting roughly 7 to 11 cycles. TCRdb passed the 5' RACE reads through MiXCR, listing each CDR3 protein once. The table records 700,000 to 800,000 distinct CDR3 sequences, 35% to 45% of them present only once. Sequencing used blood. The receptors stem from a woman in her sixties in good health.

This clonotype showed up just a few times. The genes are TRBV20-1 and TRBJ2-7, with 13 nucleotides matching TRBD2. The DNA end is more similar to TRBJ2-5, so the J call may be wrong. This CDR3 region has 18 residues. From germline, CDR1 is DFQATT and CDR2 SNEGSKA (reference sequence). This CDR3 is CSARDYATSGRREETQYF. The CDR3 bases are TGCAGTGCTAGGGACTACGCGACTAGCGGGAGGAGGGAAGAGACCCAGTACTTC.

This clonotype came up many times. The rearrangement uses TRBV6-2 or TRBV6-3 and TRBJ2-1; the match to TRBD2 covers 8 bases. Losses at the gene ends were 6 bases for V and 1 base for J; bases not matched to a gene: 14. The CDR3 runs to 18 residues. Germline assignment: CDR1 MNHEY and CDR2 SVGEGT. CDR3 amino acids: CASSLHPGGGGSYNEQFF. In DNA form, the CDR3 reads TGTGCCAGCAGCCTCCATCCGGGGGGGGGTGGTTCCTACAATGAGCAGTTCTTC.

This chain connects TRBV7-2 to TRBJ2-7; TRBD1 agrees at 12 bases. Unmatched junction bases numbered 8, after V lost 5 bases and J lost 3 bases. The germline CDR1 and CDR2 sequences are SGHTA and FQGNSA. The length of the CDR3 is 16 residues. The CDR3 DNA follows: TGTGCCAGCAGCCAAGCCGGGACAGGGGGCATCTACGAGCAGTACTTC. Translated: CASSQAGTGGIYEQYF. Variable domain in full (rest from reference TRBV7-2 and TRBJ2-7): GAGVSQSPSNKVTEKGKDVELRCDPISGHTALYWYRQSLGQGLEFLIYFQGNSAPDKSGLPSDRFSAERTGGSVSTLTIQRTQQEDSAVYLCASSQAGTGGIYEQYFGPGTRLTVT.

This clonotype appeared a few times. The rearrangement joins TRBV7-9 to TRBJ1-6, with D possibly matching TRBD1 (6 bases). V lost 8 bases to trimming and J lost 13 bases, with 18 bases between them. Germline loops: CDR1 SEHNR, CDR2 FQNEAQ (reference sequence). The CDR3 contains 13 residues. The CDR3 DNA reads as TGTGCCAGCGGGGACATGGGGCTTCACCCCCTCCACTTT. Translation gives CASGDMGLHPLHF. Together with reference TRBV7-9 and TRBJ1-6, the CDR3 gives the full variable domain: DTGVSQNPRHKITKRGQNVTFRCDPISEHNRLYWYRQTLGQGPEFLTYFQNEAQLEKSRLLSDRFSAERPKGSFSTLEIQRTEQGDSAMYLCASGDMGLHPLHFGNGTRLTVT.

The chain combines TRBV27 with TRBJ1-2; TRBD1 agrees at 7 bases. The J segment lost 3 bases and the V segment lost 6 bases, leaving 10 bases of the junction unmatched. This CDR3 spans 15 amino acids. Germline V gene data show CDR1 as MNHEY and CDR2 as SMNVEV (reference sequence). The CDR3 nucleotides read TGTGCCAGCAGCTCATCAGGGGGAAACGACTATGGCTACACCTTC. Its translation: CASSSSGGNDYGYTF.

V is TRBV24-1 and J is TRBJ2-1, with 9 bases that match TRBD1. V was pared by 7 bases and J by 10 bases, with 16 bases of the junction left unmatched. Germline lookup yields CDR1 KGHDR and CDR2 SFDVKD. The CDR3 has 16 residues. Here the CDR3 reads CATSDPGQGGTSEQFF. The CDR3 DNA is TGTGCCACCAGCGACCCGGGACAGGGAGGGACCAGCGAGCAGTTCTTC.

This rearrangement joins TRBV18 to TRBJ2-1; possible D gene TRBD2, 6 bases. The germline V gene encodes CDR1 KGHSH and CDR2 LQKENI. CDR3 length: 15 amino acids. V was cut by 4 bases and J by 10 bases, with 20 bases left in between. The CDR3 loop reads CASSLLGTDPYEQFF. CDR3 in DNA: TGTGCCAGCTCACTCCTGGGGACTGATCCCTACGAGCAGTTCTTC.

CDR3 in amino acids: CSARGEYNTGELFF. For the CDR3, the DNA is TGCAGTGCTAGAGGAGAATACAACACCGGGGAGCTGTTTTTT. V and J are TRBV20-1 and TRBJ2-2; D is unresolved. Trimming took 1 base from V and 2 from J, leaving 8 bases between them. The CDR3 consists of 14 residues. Germline-derived CDR1 and CDR2 are DFQATT and SNEGSKA (reference sequence).

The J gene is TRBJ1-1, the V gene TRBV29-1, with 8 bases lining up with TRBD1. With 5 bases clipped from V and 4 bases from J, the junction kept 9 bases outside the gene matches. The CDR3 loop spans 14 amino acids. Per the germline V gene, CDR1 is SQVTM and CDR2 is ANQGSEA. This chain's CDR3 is CSVTQDRASTEAFF. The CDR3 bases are TGCAGCGTTACTCAGGACAGGGCGAGCACTGAAGCTTTCTTT.

CDR3 residues: CASSPAGPGYEQYF. CDR3 in DNA: TGTGCCAGCAGCCCCGCAGGGCCGGGCTACGAGCAGTACTTC. The V gene is TRBV7-3, the J gene TRBJ2-4; D is possibly TRBD1 (5 bases). The J call may be faulty, since TRBJ2-7 better matches the DNA end. CDR1 and CDR2 from the germline V gene are SGHTA and FQGTGA. This CDR3 spans 14 amino acids.

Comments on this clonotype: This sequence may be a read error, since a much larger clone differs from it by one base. Here the CDR3 reads CASGTMGLAKSDTQYF. In DNA, the CDR3 is TGTGCCAGCGGTACCATGGGCCTGGCCAAGTCAGATACGCAGTATTTT. The chain joins TRBV12-3 or TRBV12-4 to TRBJ2-3; no definite D call. CDR3 length: 16 amino acids. Trimming removed 8 bases from V and 4 bases from J, with 22 bases in between.

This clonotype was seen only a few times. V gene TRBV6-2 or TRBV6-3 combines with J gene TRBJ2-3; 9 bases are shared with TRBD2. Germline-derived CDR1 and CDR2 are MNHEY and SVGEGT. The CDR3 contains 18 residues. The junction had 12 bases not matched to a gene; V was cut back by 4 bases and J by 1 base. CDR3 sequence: CASSFPGAGGQGTDTQYF. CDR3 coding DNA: TGTGCCAGCAGTTTCCCCGGAGCGGGAGGTCAGGGCACAGATACGCAGTATTTT.

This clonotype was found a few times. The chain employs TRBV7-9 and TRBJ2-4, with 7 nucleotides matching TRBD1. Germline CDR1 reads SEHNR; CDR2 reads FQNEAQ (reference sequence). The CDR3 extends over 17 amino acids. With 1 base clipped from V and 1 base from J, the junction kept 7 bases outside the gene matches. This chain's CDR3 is CASSLVGGAWAKNIQYF. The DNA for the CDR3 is TGTGCCAGCAGCTTAGTAGGGGGCGCTTGGGCCAAAAACATTCAGTACTTC.

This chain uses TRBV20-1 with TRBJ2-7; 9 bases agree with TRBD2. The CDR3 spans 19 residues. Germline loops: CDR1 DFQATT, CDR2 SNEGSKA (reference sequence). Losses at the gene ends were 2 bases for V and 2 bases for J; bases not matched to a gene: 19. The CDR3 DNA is TGCAGTGCTAGAACCTCTAGCGGGACGACCCCCGGTAGGACCTACGAGCAGTACTTC. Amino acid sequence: CSARTSSGTTPGRTYEQYF.

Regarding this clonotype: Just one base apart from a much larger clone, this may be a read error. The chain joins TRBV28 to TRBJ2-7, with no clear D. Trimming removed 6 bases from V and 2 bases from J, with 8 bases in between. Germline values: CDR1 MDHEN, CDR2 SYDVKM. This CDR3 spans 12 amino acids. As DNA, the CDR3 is TGTGCCAGCAGAACAGAAGCCTACGAGCAGTACTTC. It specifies CASRTEAYEQYF.

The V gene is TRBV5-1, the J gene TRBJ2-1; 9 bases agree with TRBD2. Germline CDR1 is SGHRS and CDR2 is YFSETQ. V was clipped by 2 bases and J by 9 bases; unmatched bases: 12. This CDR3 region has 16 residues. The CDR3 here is CASSFNSGGRTVEQFF. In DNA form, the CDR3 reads TGCGCCAGCAGCTTCAATAGCGGGGGCCGTACGGTTGAGCAGTTCTTC.

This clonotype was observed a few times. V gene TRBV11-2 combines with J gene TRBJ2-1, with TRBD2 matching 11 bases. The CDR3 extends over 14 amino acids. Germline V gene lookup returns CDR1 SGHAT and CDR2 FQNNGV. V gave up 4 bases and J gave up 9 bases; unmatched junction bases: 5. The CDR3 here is CASSSTSGGLEQFF. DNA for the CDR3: TGTGCCAGCAGCTCCACTAGCGGGGGCCTTGAGCAGTTCTTC.

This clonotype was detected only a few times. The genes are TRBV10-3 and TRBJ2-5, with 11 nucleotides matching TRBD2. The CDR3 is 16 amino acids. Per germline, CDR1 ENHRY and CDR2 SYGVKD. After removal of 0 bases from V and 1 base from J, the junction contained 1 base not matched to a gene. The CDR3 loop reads CAISESGTSGQETQYF. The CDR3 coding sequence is TGTGCCATCAGTGAGTCCGGGACTAGCGGCCAAGAGACCCAGTACTTC.

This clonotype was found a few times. The CDR3 sequence: CASSFWTGDEQYF. For the CDR3, the DNA is TGTGCCAGCAGCTTTTGGACAGGGGACGAGCAGTACTTC. The chain has TRBV7-7 and TRBJ2-7, with 9 positions matching TRBD1. V shed 3 bases and J 5 bases; nucleotides not matched to a gene: 2. CDR3 length: 13 amino acids. Germline CDR1 reads SSHAT; CDR2 reads FNYEAQ (reference sequence).

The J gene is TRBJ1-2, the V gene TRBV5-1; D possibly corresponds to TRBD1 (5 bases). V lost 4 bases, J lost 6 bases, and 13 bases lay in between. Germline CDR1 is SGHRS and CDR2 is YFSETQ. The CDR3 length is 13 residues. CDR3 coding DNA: TGCGCCAGCAGCATCCGGGACGGTGATGGCTACACCTTC. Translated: CASSIRDGDGYTF.